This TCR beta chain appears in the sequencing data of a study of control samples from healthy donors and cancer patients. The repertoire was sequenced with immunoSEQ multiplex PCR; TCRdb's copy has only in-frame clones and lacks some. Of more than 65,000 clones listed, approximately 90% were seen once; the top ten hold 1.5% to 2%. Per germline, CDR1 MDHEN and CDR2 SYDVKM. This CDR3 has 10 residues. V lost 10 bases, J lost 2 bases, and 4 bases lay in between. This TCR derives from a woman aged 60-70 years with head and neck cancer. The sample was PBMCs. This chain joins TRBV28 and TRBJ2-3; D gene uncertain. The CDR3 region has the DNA TGTGCCACCTACACAGATACGCAGTATTTT. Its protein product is CATYTDTQYF.